These 28 T cell receptor beta chains were all obtained from the same sample, sequenced in a study of CD8 T cells in Susac syndrome (dated by TCRdb to 2018 to 2020). Library preparation was by the immunoSEQ multiplex PCR assay. RNA was extracted using the RNeasy kit, and about 0.45 to 1 ug of the RNA was reverse transcribed with random hexamers. In TCRdb, the public reads were trimmed at Q25 with fastp and aligned with MiXCR, with productive beta chains retained. CDR3 protein sequences are deduplicated, and each keeps its most common genes and DNA. This sample has tens of thousands of distinct CDR3 sequences in its table, and about 95% of those were observed once. The top ten constitute 0.45% to 0.5% of the sample. Sequenced input: CD8+ T cells from PBMCs. Receptors originate from a human donor with Susac syndrome.

This clonotype appeared a few times. The V gene is TRBV19, the J gene TRBJ2-7; no firm D call. V lost 5 bases to trimming and J lost 5 bases, with 10 bases between them. CDR1 and CDR2 from the germline V gene are LNHDA and SQIVND (reference sequence). This CDR3 region has 12 residues. CDR3 coding DNA: TGTGCCAGTAGTCTGCCGGGCAACGAGCAGTACTTC. It translates to CASSLPGNEQYF.

V is TRBV7-9 and J is TRBJ2-2; perhaps TRBD2 as D (5 bases). Germline assignment: CDR1 SEHNR and CDR2 FQNEAQ (reference sequence). Trimming left V 1 base short and J 6 bases short, with 12 bases between. The CDR3 length is 15 residues. The CDR3 protein is CASSLGADHAGELFF. The DNA for the CDR3 is TGTGCCAGCAGCTTAGGAGCGGATCACGCCGGGGAGCTGTTTTTT.

This clonotype was counted once. The V call is TRBV9, the J call TRBJ1-1, with TRBD1 identical over 8 bases. The ends lost 2 bases at V and 1 base at J; junction bases unmatched: 7. Germline V CDR1 and CDR2: SGDLS, YYNGEE. The CDR3 consists of 16 residues. The CDR3: CASSVSRQGRNTEAFF. CDR3 coding DNA: TGTGCCAGCAGCGTGTCGCGACAGGGGCGGAACACTGAAGCTTTCTTT.

This clonotype has just one count. The gene calls are TRBV4-1 and TRBJ1-1; 9 positions match TRBD1. Per the germline V gene, CDR1 is MGHRA and CDR2 is YSYEKL. J was trimmed by 10 bases and V by 2 bases; bases with no gene match: 2. The CDR3 loop spans 12 amino acids. The CDR3 DNA reads as TGCGCCAGCAGCCAAACAGGGGGCACAGCTTTCTTT. Protein sequence: CASSQTGGTAFF.

This chain uses TRBV12-3 or TRBV12-4 with TRBJ2-7; TRBD2 matches at 7 bases. V shed 3 bases and J 6 bases; nucleotides not matched to a gene: 8. The CDR3 runs to 14 residues. DNA of the CDR3: TGTGCCAGCAGTTTCGGAGGGAGGGCCGCCGAGCAGTACTTC. This translates into CASSFGGRAAEQYF.

The chain joins TRBV30 to TRBJ2-3; 7 bases fit TRBD1. The germline CDR1 and CDR2 sequences are GTSNPN and SVGIG (reference sequence). The V and J ends lost 2 bases and 3 bases, in that order; junction bases with no gene match: 5. The CDR3 length is 14 residues. The CDR3 is CAWSPQGSTDTQYF. DNA for the CDR3: TGTGCCTGGAGTCCACAGGGGTCTACAGATACGCAGTATTTT.

The J gene is TRBJ1-1, the V gene TRBV9; 7 nucleotides line up with TRBD1. V was clipped by 4 bases and J by 8 bases; unmatched bases: 8. There are 13 residues in the CDR3. Germline loops: CDR1 SGDLS, CDR2 YYNGEE. The CDR3 coding sequence is TGTGCCAGCAGCCCACAGGGGACTATAGAAGCTTTCTTT. Translation gives CASSPQGTIEAFF.

V gene TRBV5-6 combines with J gene TRBJ2-7; D is undetermined. V was shortened by 0 bases and J by 3 bases, with 4 bases between the two germline ends. This CDR3 is built from 12 residues. From germline, CDR1 is SGHDT and CDR2 YYEEEE. DNA for the CDR3: TGTGCCAGCAGCTTGGGGGACTACGAGCAGTACTTC. It translates to CASSLGDYEQYF.

V gene TRBV7-6 combines with J gene TRBJ2-3; tentative D call: TRBD2 (6 bases). This CDR3 is 14 amino acids long. V gave up 3 bases and J gave up 2 bases, with 9 bases separating them. The V gene's germline CDR1 is SGHVS and CDR2 FNYEAQ. The CDR3 protein is CASSLEGPTDTQYF. CDR3 bases: TGTGCCAGCAGCTTGGAGGGCCCCACAGATACGCAGTATTTT. Using reference TRBV7-6 and TRBJ2-3 for the parts outside the CDR3, the full variable domain is GAGVSQSPRYKVTKRGQDVALRCDPISGHVSLYWYRQALGQGPEFLTYFNYEAQQDKSGLPNDRFSAERPEGSISTLTIQRTEQRDSAMYRCASSLEGPTDTQYFGPGTRLTVL.

The rearrangement links TRBV27 to TRBJ2-1; D uncertain. V was clipped by 8 bases and J by 6 bases, with 14 bases between them. Germline assignment: CDR1 MNHEY and CDR2 SMNVEV (reference sequence). The CDR3 sequence is 13 residues long. The CDR3 region has the DNA TGTGCCAGCGCGGCGCCCGTCTCCAATGAGCAGTTCTTC. It specifies CASAAPVSNEQFF.

The CDR3 nucleotides read TGTGCCAGCAGTTTTGGGGTGGTACCTGAGCAGTTCTTC. It yields the protein CASSFGVVPEQFF. V gene TRBV12-3 or TRBV12-4 combines with J gene TRBJ2-1, with D unresolved. Trimming took off 3 bases at V and 9 bases at J, with 12 bases between the two ends. This CDR3 has 13 amino acids.

The chain links TRBV6-5 to TRBJ2-2; D possibly corresponds to TRBD1 (6 bases). V was shortened by 2 bases and J by 7 bases, with 20 bases between the two germline ends. Germline V gene data show CDR1 as MNHEY and CDR2 as SVGAGI. CDR3 length: 17 residues. As DNA, the CDR3 is TGTGCCAGCAGTTACGGGGACACACAGCCCCACGGCGGGGAGCTGTTTTTT. It translates to CASSYGDTQPHGGELFF.

The chain carries TRBV20-1 and TRBJ2-7; D is possibly TRBD2 (5 bases). The CDR3 length is 15 residues. The V end lost 3 bases, the J end lost 7 bases, and 22 bases lay between the germline ends. Per germline, CDR1 DFQATT and CDR2 SNEGSKA (reference sequence). CDR3 amino acids: CSASKRNNPLGEQYF. The CDR3 DNA reads as TGCAGTGCTAGCAAGCGGAACAACCCTTTGGGAGAGCAGTACTTC.

The rearrangement links TRBV5-1 to TRBJ2-1, with 9 positions matching TRBD1. Germline CDR1 is SGHRS and CDR2 is YFSETQ. With 5 bases clipped from V and 8 bases from J, the junction kept 8 bases outside the gene matches. This CDR3 comprises 14 residues. DNA of the CDR3: TGCGCCAGCAGTTCACAGGGGGCCGGGGATGAGCAGTTCTTC. It encodes CASSSQGAGDEQFF.

This sequence joins TRBV27 and TRBJ2-1; D is possibly TRBD1 (5 bases). Trimming removed 2 bases at V and 5 bases at J, with 7 bases between. Germline CDR1 reads MNHEY; CDR2 reads SMNVEV (reference sequence). The CDR3 extends over 13 amino acids. The CDR3 reads CASSLIRDNEQFF. The DNA for the CDR3 is TGTGCCAGCAGTTTAATCAGGGACAATGAGCAGTTCTTC.

The V gene is TRBV4-1, the J gene TRBJ1-1, with 7 bases fitting TRBD1. Looked up from germline, CDR1 is MGHRA and CDR2 is YSYEKL. The CDR3 has 17 residues. The V segment lost 4 bases and the J segment 0 bases; nucleotides outside the gene matches: 11. In DNA form, the CDR3 reads TGCGCCAGCAGCCGCGAGACGGCCAGGGGGATGAACACTGAAGCTTTCTTT. It encodes CASSRETARGMNTEAFF.

The rearrangement links TRBV4-2 to TRBJ2-7; tentative D call: TRBD1 (5 bases). Trimming removed 2 bases at V and 3 bases at J, with 11 bases between. Germline CDR1 is LGHNA and CDR2 is YNFKEQ. The CDR3 is 14 amino acids. The chain's CDR3 is CASSQNFDSYEQYF. The CDR3 coding sequence is TGTGCCAGCAGCCAAAACTTCGACAGCTACGAGCAGTACTTC.

The J gene is TRBJ2-3, the V gene TRBV9; D is possibly TRBD1 or TRBD2 (5 bases each). This CDR3 is built from 14 residues. The germline V gene encodes CDR1 SGDLS and CDR2 YYNGEE. Trimming took off 0 bases at V and 6 bases at J, with 11 bases between the two ends. The CDR3 spells CASSVVGATDTQYF. As DNA, the CDR3 is TGTGCCAGCAGCGTAGTCGGGGCCACGGATACGCAGTATTTT.

The chain combines TRBV20-1 with TRBJ2-7; no clear D. The germline V gene has CDR1 DFQATT and CDR2 SNEGSKA (reference sequence). The CDR3 is 14 residues long. V gave up 3 bases and J gave up 3 bases, with 15 bases separating them. As DNA, the CDR3 is TGCAGTGCTAGTCCCTTGTCCAATCACTACGAGCAGTACTTC. It encodes CSASPLSNHYEQYF.

This clonotype came up a few times. Here the CDR3 DNA reads TGTGCCAGCAGCCCTCAGGGTAACTCCTACAATGAGCAGTTCTTC. It yields the protein CASSPQGNSYNEQFF. The chain couples TRBV9 to TRBJ2-1, with D possibly matching TRBD1 (5 bases). Between the trimmed V and J ends, which lost 4 bases and 0 bases, there was a span of 11 bases. The CDR3 loop spans 15 amino acids. CDR1 and CDR2 from the germline V gene are SGDLS and YYNGEE.

This rearrangement joins TRBV18 to TRBJ2-1; 12 nucleotides line up with TRBD2. J was trimmed by 3 bases and V by 4 bases; bases with no gene match: 4. The CDR3 length is 16 residues. CDR1 and CDR2 (germline): KGHSH, LQKENI. CDR3 sequence: CASSLTSGSDYNEQFF. CDR3 coding DNA: TGTGCCAGCTCACTGACTAGCGGGAGTGACTACAATGAGCAGTTCTTC.

V is TRBV4-2 and J is TRBJ2-7; 8 positions match TRBD2. CDR1 LGHNA and CDR2 YNFKEQ come from the germline V gene. V was clipped by 1 base and J by 0 bases; unmatched bases: 2. The CDR3 is made up of 15 amino acids. This chain's CDR3 is CASSQGGTSSYEQYF. In DNA, the CDR3 is TGTGCCAGCAGCCAAGGGGGGACTAGCTCCTACGAGCAGTACTTC.

This chain uses TRBV29-1 with TRBJ2-3, with D possibly TRBD2 on 6 matching bases. CDR1 and CDR2 from the germline V gene are SQVTM and ANQGSEA. The length of the CDR3 is 18 residues. V was shortened by 0 bases and J by 2 bases, with 21 bases between the two germline ends. Here the CDR3 reads CSVEDQTAGGISTDTQYF. CDR3 coding DNA: TGCAGCGTTGAAGATCAGACGGCGGGCGGGATCTCCACAGATACGCAGTATTTT.

The V and J genes are TRBV29-1 and TRBJ2-7; 12 bases fit TRBD1. The germline gives CDR1 SQVTM, CDR2 ANQGSEA. The CDR3 consists of 13 residues. V dropped 4 bases and J dropped 5; count of bases not matched to a gene: 3. CDR3 sequence reads: CSVAGTGGHEQYF. CDR3 DNA: TGCAGCGTTGCCGGGACAGGGGGCCACGAGCAGTACTTC.

The chain joins TRBV5-1 to TRBJ2-4, with 7 bases that match TRBD1. The J segment lost 0 bases and the V segment lost 0 bases, leaving 3 bases of the junction unmatched. The CDR3 sequence is 16 residues long. Germline V gene sequence: CDR1 SGHRS, CDR2 YFSETQ. CDR3 sequence: CASSLVTGLAKNIQYF. CDR3 in DNA: TGCGCCAGCAGCTTGGTGACAGGGCTAGCCAAAAACATTCAGTACTTC.

The V gene is TRBV4-1, the J gene TRBJ2-5; D possibly corresponds to TRBD2 (7 bases). CDR3 length: 16 amino acids. The V gene lost 1 base and the J gene lost 5 bases, with 17 bases spanning the gap. Germline CDR1 is MGHRA and CDR2 is YSYEKL. CDR3 sequence: CASSQGVGGARETQYF. The CDR3, as DNA: TGCGCCAGCAGCCAAGGGGTAGGGGGGGCTCGGGAGACCCAGTACTTC.

The gene calls are TRBV14 and TRBJ2-7; unclear D gene. The V end was cut by 4 bases, the J end by 7 bases, with 8 bases between. CDR1 and CDR2 (germline): SGHDN, FVKESK. The CDR3 spans 11 residues. CDR3 sequence reads: CASSRKTEQYF. For the CDR3, the DNA is TGTGCCAGCAGCCGGAAGACAGAGCAGTACTTC.

The V and J genes are TRBV5-1 and TRBJ2-7; possibly TRBD2 for D (5 bases). The CDR3 loop spans 14 amino acids. V was cut by 3 bases and J by 2 bases, with 12 bases left in between. Germline V gene data show CDR1 as SGHRS and CDR2 as YFSETQ. The CDR3 sequence: CASSWGEGTYEQYF. CDR3 sequence (DNA): TGCGCCAGCAGCTGGGGAGAAGGTACCTACGAGCAGTACTTC.